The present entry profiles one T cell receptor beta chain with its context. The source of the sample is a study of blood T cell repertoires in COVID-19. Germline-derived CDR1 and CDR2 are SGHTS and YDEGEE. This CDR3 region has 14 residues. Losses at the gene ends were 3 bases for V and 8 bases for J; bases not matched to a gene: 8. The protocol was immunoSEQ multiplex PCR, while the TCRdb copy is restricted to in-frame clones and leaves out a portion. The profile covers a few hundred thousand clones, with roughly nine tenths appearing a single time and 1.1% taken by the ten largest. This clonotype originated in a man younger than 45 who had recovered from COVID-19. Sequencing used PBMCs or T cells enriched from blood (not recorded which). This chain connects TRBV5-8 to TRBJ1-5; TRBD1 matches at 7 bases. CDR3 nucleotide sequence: TGTGCCAGCAGCTCCTACAGGGGCAGCGAGCCCCAGCATTTT. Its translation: CASSSYRGSEPQHF.